These 2 T cell receptor beta chains were sequenced from one sample in a study of shared clonotypes between healthy human individuals. Measured with immunoSEQ multiplex PCR; TCRdb has only the in-frame clones, and not every one. The table lists 190,000 or so clones, 66% of them singletons. The specimen was memory CD4+ T cells sorted from blood. Subset defined: CD45RA-negative fraction. The origin of the receptors is a man in his thirties or forties in good health.

The chain employs TRBV7-8 and TRBJ2-5; D is undetermined. Germline V gives CDR1 SGHVS, CDR2 FQNEAQ. This CDR3 comprises 14 residues. Trimming pared 6 bases from V and 0 bases from J, leaving 11 bases between. The DNA of the CDR3 is TGTGCCAGCAGACAGACTGCGTACCAAGAGACCCAGTACTTC. Its protein product is CASRQTAYQETQYF.

The chain employs TRBV19 and TRBJ2-1, with 7 bases matching TRBD2. This CDR3 has 16 amino acids. Germline-derived CDR1 and CDR2 are LNHDA and SQIVND (reference sequence). V lost 7 bases and J lost 0; bases outside the gene matches: 9. CDR3 residues: CASKIRGGSSYNEQFF. CDR3 sequence (DNA): TGTGCCAGTAAAATAAGGGGCGGGAGCTCCTACAATGAGCAGTTCTTC. Full variable domain (rest looked up from reference TRBV19 and TRBJ2-1): DGGITQSPKYLFRKEGQNVTLSCEQNLNHDAMYWYRQDPGQGLRLIYYSQIVNDFQKGDIAEGYSVSREKKESFPLTVTSAQKNPTAFYLCASKIRGGSSYNEQFFGPGTRLTVL.